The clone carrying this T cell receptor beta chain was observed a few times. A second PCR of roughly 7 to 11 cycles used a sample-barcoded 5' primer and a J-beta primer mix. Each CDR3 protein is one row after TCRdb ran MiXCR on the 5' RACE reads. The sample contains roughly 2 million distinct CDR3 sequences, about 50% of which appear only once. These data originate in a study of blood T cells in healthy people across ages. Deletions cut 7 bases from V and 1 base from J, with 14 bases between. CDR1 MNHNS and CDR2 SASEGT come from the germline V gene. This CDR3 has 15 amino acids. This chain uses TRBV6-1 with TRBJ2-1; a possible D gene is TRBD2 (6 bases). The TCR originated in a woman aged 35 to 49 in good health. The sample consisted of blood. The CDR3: CASNPGGKSYNEQFF. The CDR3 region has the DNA TGTGCCAGCAACCCCGGAGGGAAGTCCTACAATGAGCAGTTCTTC.